Detailed here is one TCR beta chain. Antigen: not known. The sample is drawn from a study of CD8 T cells in Susac syndrome. Overall study results and limits: The authors acknowledged that the study's TCR sequencing and HLA analysis involved relatively few individuals.

The germline V gene encodes CDR1 DFQATT and CDR2 SNEGSKA (reference sequence). CDR3 size: 16 residues. The V gene end was trimmed by 6 bases and the J gene end by 5 bases; junction bases not matched to a gene: 15. TCR beta from blood CD8+ and CD4+ T cells was sequenced. FACS enriched CD8+ TEMRA cells, while bulk CD8+ and CD4+ were negatively isolated. Random-hexamer reverse transcription was applied to about 0.45 to 1 ug RNA. The TCR beta CDR3 was amplified by immunoSEQ multiplex PCR across 54 Vbeta, 13 Jbeta. TCRdb used MiXCR to reprocess the immunoSEQ multiplex PCR reads, holding one entry per CDR3 protein. The sample consists of some 160,000 distinct CDR3 sequences, approximately 95% of them appearing once.

The clonotype comes from a human donor with multiple sclerosis. Sequenced input: CD8+ T cells from PBMCs. The chain has TRBV20-1 and TRBJ2-1; 8 bases map to TRBD2. CDR3 loop: CSAELGTRLFDNEQFF. In DNA, the CDR3 is TGCAGTGCAGAGCTTGGGACTAGATTATTCGACAATGAGCAGTTCTTC.